This TCR beta chain was captured in a study of T-cell memory formation after mild COVID-19. As for the study in general: TCR clusters were mostly donor specific.

Study-wide points: Cross-reactive memory seemingly joined, as some responding clones were found in pre-infection memory. CM and EM subsets held most contracting CD4+ clones; EMRA held CD8+ ones.

Via MiXCR, TCRdb re-called the 5' RACE reads, giving one row per CDR3 protein. The sample records under 110,000 distinct CDR3 sequences, under 15% being singletons. CDR3 length: 17 residues. V lost 0 bases to trimming and J lost 6 bases; unmatched junction nucleotides: 13. Germline-derived CDR1 and CDR2 are DFQATT and SNEGSKA (reference sequence). This clonotype was picked up many times. Its antigen is unidentified. The receptor was derived from an adult woman who had mild COVID-19 (a few samples of this study predate the infection). Cell type and time point are not known. Sample: PBMCs or a T cell subset sorted from them (not recorded which). V and J are TRBV20-1 and TRBJ2-1, with 8 positions matching TRBD2. The CDR3 nucleotides read TGCAGTGCTAGAGATGTCGGGGCGGGGGGACCGTTCAATGAGCAGTTCTTC. This gives the protein CSARDVGAGGPFNEQFF.